This T cell receptor (beta chain) was retrieved from a study of CD8 T cells in Susac syndrome. About 0.5 to 1 ug RNA was reverse transcribed with random hexamers. TCRdb re-derived calls from the immunoSEQ multiplex PCR reads in MiXCR, one entry per CDR3 protein. The table includes about 180,000 distinct CDR3 sequences, around 94% detected once. The sequenced target, TCR beta, came from blood CD8+ and CD4+ T cells. FACS enriched CD8+ TEMRA cells, while bulk CD8+ and CD4+ were negatively isolated. Germline loops: CDR1 DFQATT, CDR2 SNEGSKA (reference sequence). The V gene end was trimmed by 3 bases and the J gene end by 5 bases; junction bases not matched to a gene: 10. This CDR3 region has 17 residues. As to this clonotype: Its antigen remains unknown.

Overall study results and limits: It was acknowledged by the study that relatively few individuals were included in its TCR sequencing and HLA analysis.

The sequence derives from a human donor with Susac syndrome. This rearrangement joins TRBV20-1 to TRBJ2-2; 12 bases are shared with TRBD2. The sample was CD4+ T cells from PBMCs. CDR3 sequence reads: CSASPQLAGGRTGELFF. CDR3 coding DNA: TGCAGTGCTAGTCCCCAGCTAGCGGGGGGGCGGACCGGGGAGCTGTTTTTT.